The clone carrying this TCR beta chain was observed a few times. Its antigen remains unidentified. The CDR3 loop spans 15 amino acids. The trim removed 3 bases at V and 7 bases at J, leaving 8 bases unmatched. Germline CDR1 reads SGDLS; CDR2 reads YYNGEE. TCRdb passed the reads through MiXCR, listing each CDR3 protein once. The sample yields 50,000 or so distinct CDR3 sequences, around 20% seen once. This sample is part of a study of T cell repertoires in cytomegalovirus infection. The sample here was CD8+ T cells from cultured PBMCs, taken from culture after CMV antigen stimulation. The TCR was taken from a human donor in good health (CMV status not recorded). Some clones in this sample may be carry-over from other donors' samples. The genes are TRBV9 and TRBJ1-4, with 8 bases fitting TRBD1. In DNA, the CDR3 is TGTGCCAGCAGCGAGGGGACAGGTCATTTTGAAAAACTGTTTTTT. Its translation: CASSEGTGHFEKLFF.